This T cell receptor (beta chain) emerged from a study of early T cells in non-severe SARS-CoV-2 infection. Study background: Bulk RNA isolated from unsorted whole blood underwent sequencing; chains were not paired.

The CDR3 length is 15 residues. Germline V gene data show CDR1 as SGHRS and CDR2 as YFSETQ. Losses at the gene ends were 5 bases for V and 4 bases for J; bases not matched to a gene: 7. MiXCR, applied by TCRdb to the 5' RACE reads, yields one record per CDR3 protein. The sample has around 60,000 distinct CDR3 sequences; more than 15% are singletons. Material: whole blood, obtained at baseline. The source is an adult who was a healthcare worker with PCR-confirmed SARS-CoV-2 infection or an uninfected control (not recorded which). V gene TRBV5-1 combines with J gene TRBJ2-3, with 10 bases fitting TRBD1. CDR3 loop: CASRRDRGRADTQYF. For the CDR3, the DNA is TGCGCCAGCAGACGAGACAGGGGGCGCGCAGATACGCAGTATTTT.